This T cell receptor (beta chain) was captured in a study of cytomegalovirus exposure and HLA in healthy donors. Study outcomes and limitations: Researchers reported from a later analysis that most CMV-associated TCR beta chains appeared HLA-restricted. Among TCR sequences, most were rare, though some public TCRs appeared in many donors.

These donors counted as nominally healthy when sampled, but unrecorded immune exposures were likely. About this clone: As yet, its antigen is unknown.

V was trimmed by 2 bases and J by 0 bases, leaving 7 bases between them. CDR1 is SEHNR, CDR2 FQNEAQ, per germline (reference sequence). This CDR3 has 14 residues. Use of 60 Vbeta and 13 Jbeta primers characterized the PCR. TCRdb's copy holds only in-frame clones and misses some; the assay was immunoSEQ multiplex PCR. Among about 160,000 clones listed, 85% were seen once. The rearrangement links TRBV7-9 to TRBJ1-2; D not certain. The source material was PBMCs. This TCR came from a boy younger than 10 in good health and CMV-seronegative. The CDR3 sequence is CASSLRGANYGYTF. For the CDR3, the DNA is TGTGCCAGCAGCTTAAGAGGAGCTAACTATGGCTACACCTTC.